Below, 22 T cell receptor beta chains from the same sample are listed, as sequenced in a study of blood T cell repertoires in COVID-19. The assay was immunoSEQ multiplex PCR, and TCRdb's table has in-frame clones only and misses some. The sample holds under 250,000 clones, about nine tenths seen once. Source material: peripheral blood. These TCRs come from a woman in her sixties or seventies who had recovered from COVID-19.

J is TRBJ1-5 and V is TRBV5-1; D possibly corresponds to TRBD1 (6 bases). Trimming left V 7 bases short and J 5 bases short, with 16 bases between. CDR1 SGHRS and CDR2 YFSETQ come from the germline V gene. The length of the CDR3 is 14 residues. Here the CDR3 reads CASSSGALDQPQHF. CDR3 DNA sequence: TGCGCCAGCTCCTCAGGGGCTCTCGATCAGCCCCAGCATTTT.

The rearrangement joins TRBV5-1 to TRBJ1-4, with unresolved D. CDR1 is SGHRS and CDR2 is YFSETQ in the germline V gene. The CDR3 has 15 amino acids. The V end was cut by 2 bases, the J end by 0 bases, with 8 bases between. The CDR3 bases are TGCGCCAGCAGCTTCTCCTCCGCAACTAATGAAAAACTGTTTTTT. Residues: CASSFSSATNEKLFF.

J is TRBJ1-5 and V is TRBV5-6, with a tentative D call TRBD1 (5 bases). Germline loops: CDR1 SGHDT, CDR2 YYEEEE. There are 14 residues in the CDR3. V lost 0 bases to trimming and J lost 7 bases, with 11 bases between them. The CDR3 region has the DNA TGTGCCAGCAGCTTGGGTCCGGGGGGACAGCCCCAGCATTTT. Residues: CASSLGPGGQPQHF.

CDR3 loop: CASSLRYNEQFF. The CDR3, as DNA: TGTGCCAGCAGTTTACGGTACAATGAGCAGTTCTTC. V usage is TRBV12-3 or TRBV12-4 and J usage is TRBJ2-1, with no clear D. This CDR3 has 12 residues. Deletions cut 2 bases from V and 4 bases from J, with 3 bases between.

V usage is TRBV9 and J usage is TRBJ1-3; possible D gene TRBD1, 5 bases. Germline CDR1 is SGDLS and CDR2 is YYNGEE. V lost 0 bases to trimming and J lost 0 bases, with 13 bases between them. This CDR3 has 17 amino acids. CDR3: CASSVGGPGISGNTIYF. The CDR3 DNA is TGTGCCAGCAGCGTAGGGGGCCCAGGGATCTCTGGAAACACCATATATTTT.

Written as DNA, the CDR3 is TGTGCCAGCAGCACTTTGGGTCAGGGCCCCGTTAGATTGACCCAGTACTTC. It yields the protein CASSTLGQGPVRLTQYF. The gene calls are TRBV21-1 and TRBJ2-5; no check of the table's D call, TRBD1, against the DNA was made. TRBV21-1 is a recognized pseudogene. This CDR3 is built from 17 residues.

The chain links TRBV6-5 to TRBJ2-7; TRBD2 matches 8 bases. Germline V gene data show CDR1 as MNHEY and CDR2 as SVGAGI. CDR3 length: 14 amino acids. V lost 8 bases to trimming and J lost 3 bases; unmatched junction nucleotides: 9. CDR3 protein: CASPRPGGNYEQYF. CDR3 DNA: TGTGCCAGCCCCCGGCCGGGGGGGAACTACGAGCAGTACTTC.

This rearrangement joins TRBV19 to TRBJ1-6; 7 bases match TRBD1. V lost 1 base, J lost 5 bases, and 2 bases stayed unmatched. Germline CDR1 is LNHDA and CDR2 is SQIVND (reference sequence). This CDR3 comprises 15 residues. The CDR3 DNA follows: TGTGCCAGTAGTATAGGAGGGGGCGATAATTCACCCCTCCACTTT. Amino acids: CASSIGGGDNSPLHF.

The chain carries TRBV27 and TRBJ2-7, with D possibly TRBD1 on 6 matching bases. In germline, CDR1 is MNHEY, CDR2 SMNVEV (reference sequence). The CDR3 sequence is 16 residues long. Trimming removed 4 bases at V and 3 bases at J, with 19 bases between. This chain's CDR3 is CASSSPRLRGGYEQYF. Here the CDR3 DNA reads TGTGCCAGCAGTTCCCCCCGGCTCAGGGGCGGCTACGAGCAGTACTTC.

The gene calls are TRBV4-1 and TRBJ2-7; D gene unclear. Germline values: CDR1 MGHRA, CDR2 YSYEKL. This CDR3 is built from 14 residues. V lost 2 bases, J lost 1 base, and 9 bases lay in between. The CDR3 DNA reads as TGCGCCAGCAGCCAACCCTTAAATTCCTACGAGCAGTACTTC. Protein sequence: CASSQPLNSYEQYF.

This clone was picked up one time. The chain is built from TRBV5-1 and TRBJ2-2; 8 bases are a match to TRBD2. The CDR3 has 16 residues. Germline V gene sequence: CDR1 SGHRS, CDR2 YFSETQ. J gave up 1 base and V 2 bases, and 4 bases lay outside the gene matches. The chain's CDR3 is CASSLSAGGNTGELFF. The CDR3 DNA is TGCGCCAGCAGCTTATCGGCGGGGGGGAACACCGGGGAGCTGTTTTTT.

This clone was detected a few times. The CDR3 loop reads CASSLSKGGETQYF. DNA of the CDR3: TGCGCCAGCAGCTTGTCAAAGGGCGGGGAGACCCAGTACTTC. The rearrangement uses TRBV5-1 and TRBJ2-5; the D gene is possibly TRBD2 (5 bases). Germline CDR1 is SGHRS and CDR2 is YFSETQ. With 1 base removed from V and 5 bases from J, the gap between germline ends came to 12 bases. The CDR3 extends over 14 amino acids.

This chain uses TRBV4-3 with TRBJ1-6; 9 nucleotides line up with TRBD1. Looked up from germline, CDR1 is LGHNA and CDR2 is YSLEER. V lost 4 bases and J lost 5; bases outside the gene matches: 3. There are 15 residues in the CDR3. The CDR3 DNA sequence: TGCGCCAGCAGCCTCGGACAGGGGAATAATTCACCCCTCCACTTT. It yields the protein CASSLGQGNNSPLHF.

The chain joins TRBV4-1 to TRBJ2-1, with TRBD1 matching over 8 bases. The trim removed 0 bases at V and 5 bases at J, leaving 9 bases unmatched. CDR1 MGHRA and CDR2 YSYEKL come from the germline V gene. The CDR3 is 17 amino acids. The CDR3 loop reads CASSQDRRGQVNNEQFF. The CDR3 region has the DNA TGCGCCAGCAGCCAAGATCGTAGGGGACAGGTCAACAATGAGCAGTTCTTC.

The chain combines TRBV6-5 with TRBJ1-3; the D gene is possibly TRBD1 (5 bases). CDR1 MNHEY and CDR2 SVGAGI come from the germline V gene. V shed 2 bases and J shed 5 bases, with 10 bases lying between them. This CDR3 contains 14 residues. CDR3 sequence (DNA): TGTGCCAGCAGTTACCGGCCGGACAGAAACACCATATATTTT. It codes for CASSYRPDRNTIYF.

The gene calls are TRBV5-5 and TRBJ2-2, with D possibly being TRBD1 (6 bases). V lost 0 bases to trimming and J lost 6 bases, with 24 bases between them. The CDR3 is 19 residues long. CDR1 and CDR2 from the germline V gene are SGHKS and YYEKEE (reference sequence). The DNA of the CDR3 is TGTGCCAGCAGCTTGGCCGGTCTGTTGGCAGGGGAGTGGCCCGGGGAGCTGTTTTTT. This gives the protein CASSLAGLLAGEWPGELFF.

The CDR3 DNA sequence: TGTGCCAGCAGTTTAGTCCGGGATACGCAGTATTTT. Translating gives CASSLVRDTQYF. V and J are TRBV28 and TRBJ2-3; D not resolved. The ends were cut back, 2 bases at V and 6 bases at J, with 6 bases in the middle. The germline V gene has CDR1 MDHEN and CDR2 SYDVKM. The CDR3 is made up of 12 amino acids.

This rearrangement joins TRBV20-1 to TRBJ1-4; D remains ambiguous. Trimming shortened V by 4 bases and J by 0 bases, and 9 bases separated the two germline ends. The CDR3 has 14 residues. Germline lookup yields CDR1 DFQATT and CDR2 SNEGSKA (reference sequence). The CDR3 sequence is CSATDPTTNEKLFF. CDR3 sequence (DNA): TGCAGTGCTACTGACCCCACAACTAATGAAAAACTGTTTTTT.

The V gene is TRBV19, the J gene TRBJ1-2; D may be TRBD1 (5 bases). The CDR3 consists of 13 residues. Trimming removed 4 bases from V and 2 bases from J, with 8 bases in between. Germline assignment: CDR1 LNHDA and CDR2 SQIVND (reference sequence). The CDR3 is CASSNHRNYGYTF. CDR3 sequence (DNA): TGTGCCAGTAGTAACCACAGGAACTATGGCTACACCTTC.

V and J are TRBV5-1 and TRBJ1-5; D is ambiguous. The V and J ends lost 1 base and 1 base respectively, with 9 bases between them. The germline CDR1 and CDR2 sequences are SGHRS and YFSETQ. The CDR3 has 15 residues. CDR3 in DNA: TGCGCCAGCAGCTTGATCCCGGGAAGCAATCAGCCCCAGCATTTT. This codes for CASSLIPGSNQPQHF.

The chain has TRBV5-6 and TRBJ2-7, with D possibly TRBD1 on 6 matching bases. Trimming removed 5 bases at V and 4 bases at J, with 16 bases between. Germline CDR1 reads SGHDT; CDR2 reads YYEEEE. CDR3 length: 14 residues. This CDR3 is CASRAGTNIYEQYF. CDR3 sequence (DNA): TGTGCCAGCAGGGCCGGGACAAATATTTACGAGCAGTACTTC.

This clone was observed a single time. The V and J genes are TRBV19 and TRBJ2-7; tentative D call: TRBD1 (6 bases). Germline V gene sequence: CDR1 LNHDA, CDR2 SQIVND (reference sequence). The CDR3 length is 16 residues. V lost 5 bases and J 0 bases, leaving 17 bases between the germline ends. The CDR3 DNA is TGTGCCAGTAGTCCAATAGACAGGAATAGCTCCTACGAGCAGTACTTC. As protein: CASSPIDRNSSYEQYF.